This T cell receptor beta chain was captured in a study of vaccination and CD4 T cells after COVID-19. Treatment denoted: approximately 9-day PBMC culture with coronavirus spike peptide pools or control peptides (ViraFEST assay). It was with 9 to 10 IU/ml IL-2 and 8 to 10 ug/ml peptide pools that roughly 2 million PBMCs per well were cultured. In regard to this clonotype: Its cognate antigen is unknown.

With the Oncomine TCR Beta short-read assay, DNA from cultured CD4+ T cells was sequenced. TCRdb used MiXCR to reprocess the PCR reads, holding one entry per CDR3 protein. Of around 15,000 distinct CDR3 sequences in the sample, roughly 40% were seen once. The source is a human donor who had recovered from COVID-19. The sequenced sample was CD4+ T cells from blood, cultured in vitro.

The CDR3 DNA is TGTGCCAGCAGTTTCTCAACAGGGGGGGGCACAGATACGCAGTATTTT. It codes for CASSFSTGGGTDTQYF. The rearrangement links TRBV7-8 to TRBJ2-3; D possibly corresponds to TRBD1 (8 bases). The V and J ends lost 6 bases and 1 base respectively, with 17 bases between them. The CDR3 is made up of 16 amino acids. Germline values: CDR1 SGHVS, CDR2 FQNEAQ. Combining the CDR3 with reference TRBV7-8 and TRBJ2-3 gives the whole variable domain GAGVSQSPRYKVAKRGQDVALRCDPISGHVSLFWYQQALGQGPEFLTYFQNEAQLDKSGLPSDRFFAERPEGSVSTLKIQRTQQEDSAVYLCASSFSTGGGTDTQYFGPGTRLTVL.